These 22 T cell receptor beta chains came from one sample sequenced in a study of shared clonotypes between healthy human individuals. The protocol was immunoSEQ multiplex PCR, while the TCRdb copy is restricted to in-frame clones and leaves out a portion. The table lists about 980,000 clones, over 60% of them singletons. Sequenced sample: memory CD4+ T cells sorted from blood. Subset denoted: CD45RA-negative fraction. These receptors were obtained from a man between 18 and 29 years old in good health.

The V gene is TRBV5-1, the J gene TRBJ2-7; the D gene is possibly TRBD2 (5 bases). Trimming left V 0 bases short and J 7 bases short, with 20 bases between. In germline, CDR1 is SGHRS, CDR2 YFSETQ. The CDR3 length is 16 residues. CDR3 protein: CASSLAVGAPRREQYF. The CDR3 DNA reads as TGCGCCAGCAGCTTGGCTGTGGGTGCACCCCGGAGGGAGCAGTACTTC.

The chain uses TRBV28 and TRBJ2-3, with 10 bases identical to TRBD2. J was trimmed by 0 bases and V by 5 bases; bases with no gene match: 8. Germline loops: CDR1 MDHEN, CDR2 SYDVKM. The CDR3 is 17 amino acids. The CDR3 region has the DNA TGTGCCAGCAGTCGAAGTAGCGGGGGGACTAGCACAGATACGCAGTATTTT. The encoded protein is CASSRSSGGTSTDTQYF. The full variable domain, in which reference TRBV28 and TRBJ2-3 provide the parts outside the CDR3, is DVKVTQSSRYLVKRTGEKVFLECVQDMDHENMFWYRQDPGLGLRLIYFSYDVKMKEKGDIPEGYSVSREKKERFSLILESASTNQTSMYLCASSRSSGGTSTDTQYFGPGTRLTVL.

The V and J genes are TRBV27 and TRBJ1-6, with D possibly being TRBD1 (5 bases). Deletions cut 6 bases from V and 10 bases from J, with 16 bases between. Germline V gives CDR1 MNHEY, CDR2 SMNVEV (reference sequence). This CDR3 contains 14 residues. CDR3 sequence reads: CASRLLGDGSPLHF. The CDR3 DNA is TGTGCCAGCAGACTCCTAGGGGACGGATCACCCCTCCACTTT.

This clone occurred once. The genes are TRBV30 and TRBJ1-2, with TRBD1 identical over 8 bases. The CDR3 extends over 15 amino acids. Germline CDR1 GTSNPN, CDR2 SVGIG (reference sequence). Trimming at V came to 3 bases and at J to 8 bases, leaving 14 bases not matched to a gene. CDR3 sequence reads: CAWRGRDRYGTGYTF. CDR3 bases: TGTGCCTGGAGGGGGAGGGACAGGTACGGGACCGGCTACACCTTC.

The gene calls are TRBV18 and TRBJ2-3; D perhaps matches TRBD2 (5 bases). V was pared by 2 bases and J by 5 bases, with 8 bases between. The CDR3 runs 13 residues. The germline V gene has CDR1 KGHSH and CDR2 LQKENI. The CDR3 spells CASSPNRGDTQYF. The CDR3 nucleotides read TGTGCCAGCTCACCAAACCGGGGAGATACGCAGTATTTT.

The chain employs TRBV27 and TRBJ1-1; 9 bases align to TRBD1. From germline, CDR1 is MNHEY and CDR2 SMNVEV (reference sequence). The CDR3 runs to 14 residues. V gave up 3 bases and J gave up 6 bases; unmatched junction bases: 5. As DNA, the CDR3 is TGTGCCAGCAGTTTCCTACAGGGGGCCCCTGAAGCTTTCTTT. Translation gives CASSFLQGAPEAFF.

Comments on this clone: This CDR3 is also generated by other DNA sequences in the sample. V gene TRBV7-2 combines with J gene TRBJ2-1; D might be TRBD1 (5 bases). Germline CDR1 reads SGHTA; CDR2 reads FQGNSA. With 5 bases removed from V and 3 bases from J, the gap between germline ends came to 14 bases. The CDR3 is 15 residues long. The CDR3 loop is CASSLSAGNYNEQFF. The CDR3 coding sequence is TGTGCCAGCAGCCTAAGTGCAGGGAACTACAATGAGCAGTTCTTC.

This chain uses TRBV11-3 with TRBJ1-3; D not certain. The V gene lost 6 bases and the J gene lost 6 bases, with 6 bases spanning the gap. Germline V gene data show CDR1 as SGHNT and CDR2 as YENEEA. The CDR3 is 11 residues long. The CDR3 DNA reads TGTGCCAGCAGGTGCGAAAACACCATATATTTT. Its protein product is CASRCENTIYF.

This sequence joins TRBV11-2 and TRBJ2-6; 9 nucleotides line up with TRBD1. J was trimmed by 0 bases and V by 0 bases; bases with no gene match: 6. Germline assignment: CDR1 SGHAT and CDR2 FQNNGV. The CDR3 spans 19 residues. CDR3 DNA sequence: TGTGCCAGCAGCTTAGACCGGGACAGGGTGGCCTCTGGGGCCAACGTCCTGACTTTC. It codes for CASSLDRDRVASGANVLTF.

This chain links TRBV7-9 with TRBJ2-7; no clear D gene. Germline CDR1 reads SEHNR; CDR2 reads FQNEAQ (reference sequence). The CDR3 has 13 amino acids. Trimming took 5 bases from V and 0 from J, leaving 8 bases between them. CDR3 sequence (DNA): TGTGCCAGCAGCGCGCCTGGCTCCTACGAGCAGTACTTC. This codes for CASSAPGSYEQYF. Supplemented by reference TRBV7-9 and TRBJ2-7, the full variable domain reads DTGVSQNPRHKITKRGQNVTFRCDPISEHNRLYWYRQTLGQGPEFLTYFQNEAQLEKSRLLSDRFSAERPKGSFSTLEIQRTEQGDSAMYLCASSAPGSYEQYFGPGTRLTVT.

The J gene is TRBJ2-2, the V gene TRBV6-1; D unresolved. From germline, CDR1 is MNHNS and CDR2 SASEGT. This CDR3 has 12 amino acids. The germline V and J ends were trimmed by 4 bases and 9 bases, with 9 bases remaining between them. CDR3 bases: TGTGCCAGCAGTGTACTGGGTAGGGAGCTGTTTTTT. It is translated as CASSVLGRELFF.

The chain joins TRBV9 to TRBJ1-1, with D possibly being TRBD1 (5 bases). This CDR3 spans 14 amino acids. V was shortened by 2 bases and J by 8 bases, with 16 bases between the two germline ends. CDR1 SGDLS and CDR2 YYNGEE come from the germline V gene. The chain's CDR3 is CASSVDPKGREAFF. The CDR3 DNA reads as TGTGCCAGCAGCGTGGACCCGAAGGGGAGGGAAGCTTTCTTT.

V is TRBV10-1 and J is TRBJ2-7; no reliable D call. Trimming took off 4 bases at V and 1 base at J, with 8 bases between the two ends. CDR1 WNHNN and CDR2 SYGVQD come from the germline V gene (reference sequence). The CDR3 runs to 13 residues. CDR3 in amino acids: CASSGANSYEQYF. As DNA, the CDR3 is TGCGCCAGCAGTGGGGCGAATTCCTACGAGCAGTACTTC.

The chain combines TRBV19 with TRBJ1-1; TRBD1 agrees at 7 bases. In germline, CDR1 is LNHDA, CDR2 SQIVND (reference sequence). There are 16 residues in the CDR3. Trimming cost V 6 bases and J 4 bases; bases outside gene matches: 14. CDR3 nucleotides: TGTGCCAGTAGACACCAGGGGGGCAGGAAGAGCACTGAAGCTTTCTTT. Protein: CASRHQGGRKSTEAFF.

This clone has just one count. The rearrangement uses TRBV19 and TRBJ2-1; 11 nucleotides align to TRBD1. CDR1 LNHDA and CDR2 SQIVND come from the germline V gene (reference sequence). CDR3 length equals 16 residues. After removal of 1 base from V and 10 bases from J, the junction contained 9 bases not matched to a gene. CDR3 nucleotide sequence: TGTGCCAGTAGTATAGCAGGACAGGGGGCGAGTAGGGAGCAGTTCTTC. It translates to CASSIAGQGASREQFF.

The J gene is TRBJ1-1, the V gene TRBV5-6, with TRBD1 identical over 9 bases. Trimming removed 5 bases from V and 7 bases from J; junction bases left unmatched: 3. CDR1 SGHDT and CDR2 YYEEEE come from the germline V gene. The CDR3 is 12 amino acids. The CDR3 DNA sequence: TGTGCCAGCAGGCGACAGGGGGATGAAGCTTTCTTT. It specifies CASRRQGDEAFF.

The rearrangement joins TRBV18 to TRBJ2-7; D is uncertain. Per the germline V gene, CDR1 is KGHSH and CDR2 is LQKENI. The CDR3 extends over 13 amino acids. V lost 3 bases, J lost 3 bases, and 9 bases lay in between. DNA for the CDR3: TGTGCCAGCTCACCGAGGTCGGGCTACGAGCAGTACTTC. Translating it yields CASSPRSGYEQYF.

The gene calls are TRBV6-6 and TRBJ2-1; weak D call: TRBD1 (5 bases). Looked up from germline, CDR1 is MNHNY and CDR2 is SVGAGI (reference sequence). This CDR3 has 16 residues. V was pared by 0 bases and J by 0 bases, with 9 bases between. CDR3 DNA sequence: TGTGCCAGCAGTTACTCCGACAGAAGCTCCTACAATGAGCAGTTCTTC. Encoded protein: CASSYSDRSSYNEQFF.

In this sample, this clone turned up once. J is TRBJ2-6 and V is TRBV6-1; no clear D gene. CDR3 size: 15 residues. The germline V gene has CDR1 MNHNS and CDR2 SASEGT. Trimming removed 2 bases at V and 0 bases at J, with 5 bases between. CDR3 amino acids: CASSEMGSGANVLTF. Here the CDR3 DNA reads TGTGCCAGCAGTGAAATGGGCTCTGGGGCCAACGTCCTGACTTTC.

In this sample, this clone turned up a few times. V usage is TRBV5-1 and J usage is TRBJ1-1; D is uncertain. The CDR3 is made up of 13 amino acids. From germline, CDR1 is SGHRS and CDR2 YFSETQ. Between the trimmed V and J ends, which lost 2 bases and 6 bases, there was a span of 11 bases. The CDR3 DNA reads TGCGCCAGCAGCTTTGACCCCGGCGCTGAAGCTTTCTTT. Amino acid sequence: CASSFDPGAEAFF.

The V and J genes are TRBV7-3 and TRBJ2-3; D is undetermined. The CDR3 sequence is 13 residues long. CDR1 SGHTA and CDR2 FQGTGA come from the germline V gene. V lost 5 bases, J lost 1 base, and 7 bases lay in between. The CDR3 DNA reads as TGTGCCAGCAGCGCGCCGGGCACAGATACGCAGTATTTT. Its translation is CASSAPGTDTQYF.

J is TRBJ2-4 and V is TRBV5-1, with no clear D. V lost 0 bases, J lost 4 bases, and 8 bases lay in between. Germline CDR1 and CDR2: SGHRS and YFSETQ. The CDR3 totals 14 residues. The chain's CDR3 is CASSLDSSKNIQYF. CDR3 DNA: TGCGCCAGCAGCTTGGACAGTTCAAAAAACATTCAGTACTTC.